This is a list of T cell receptor beta chains from one sample in a study of technical replicates of blood from a few donors. The protocol was immunoSEQ multiplex PCR, while the TCRdb copy is restricted to in-frame clones and leaves out a portion. The sample lists 87,000 or so clones; about 91% were seen once. Sequencing was performed on T cells isolated from PBMCs. The receptors were gathered from a human donor in good health. CDR3s include the opening cysteine and the closing phenylalanine or tryptophan. Fields, in order: J gene, V gene, clone size, CDR3 protein. Rows may omit the clone size; those that give it use once, few, many or a size class.

TRBJ1-1	TRBV15	NA	CATSREGVGTEAFF
TRBJ1-2	TRBV9	NA	CASSAGGSGGYTF
TRBJ2-3	TRBV5-1	NA	CASSLVLAGYVTQYF
TRBJ2-1	TRBV7-3	NA	CASSLRTSGDFSYNEQFF
TRBJ2-1	TRBV7-9	NA	CAVRRQIYNEQFF
TRBJ2-3	TRBV20-1	NA	CSAGRGQYF
TRBJ1-2	TRBV6-6	NA	CASRLRAGQGYGYTF
TRBJ2-1	TRBV5-1	NA	CASSLGTNYNEQFF
TRBJ2-5	TRBV28	NA	CASSRLALAGEKTQYF
TRBJ1-1	TRBV6-1	NA	CASSDGVDTEAFF
TRBJ2-1	TRBV12-5	NA	CASGLILAGDGGEQFF
TRBJ2-7	TRBV28	NA	CASNPSGAYEQYF
TRBJ2-1	TRBV6-5	NA	CASSYASGGYNEQFF
TRBJ1-3	TRBV21-1	NA	CASSKGVSGNTIYF
TRBJ1-1	TRBV5-1	NA	CASSSQVSGGRTEAFF
TRBJ2-3	TRBV9	NA	CASSVSPQGETQYF
TRBJ2-5	TRBV5-1	once	CASSDQGEETQYF
TRBJ2-7	TRBV13	NA	CASSLPRTSGSLRDAPAYEQYF
TRBJ2-3	TRBV27	once	CASSFVAGVADTQYF
TRBJ2-1	TRBV13	NA	CASSQLLPTSGEYNEQFF
TRBJ1-3	TRBV7-9	NA	CAGGGGYGNTIYF
TRBJ2-7	TRBV6-1	NA	CASSDDRRSSYEQYF
TRBJ1-1	TRBV19	NA	CASSIAGTAEAFF
TRBJ1-3	TRBV7-9	few	CASSYARQGLNTIYF
TRBJ2-5	TRBV7-7	once	CASSLDRGRETQYF
TRBJ1-5	TRBV2	NA	CASSDGLNQPQHF
TRBJ2-1	TRBV10-2	NA	CASTRQGIGNEQFF
TRBJ2-1	TRBV10-3	NA	CAISELSYHRGTYNEQFF
TRBJ2-1	TRBV7-9	NA	CASSQYTSGPTYNEQFF
TRBJ2-5	TRBV5-4	NA	CASSTGLLAETQYF